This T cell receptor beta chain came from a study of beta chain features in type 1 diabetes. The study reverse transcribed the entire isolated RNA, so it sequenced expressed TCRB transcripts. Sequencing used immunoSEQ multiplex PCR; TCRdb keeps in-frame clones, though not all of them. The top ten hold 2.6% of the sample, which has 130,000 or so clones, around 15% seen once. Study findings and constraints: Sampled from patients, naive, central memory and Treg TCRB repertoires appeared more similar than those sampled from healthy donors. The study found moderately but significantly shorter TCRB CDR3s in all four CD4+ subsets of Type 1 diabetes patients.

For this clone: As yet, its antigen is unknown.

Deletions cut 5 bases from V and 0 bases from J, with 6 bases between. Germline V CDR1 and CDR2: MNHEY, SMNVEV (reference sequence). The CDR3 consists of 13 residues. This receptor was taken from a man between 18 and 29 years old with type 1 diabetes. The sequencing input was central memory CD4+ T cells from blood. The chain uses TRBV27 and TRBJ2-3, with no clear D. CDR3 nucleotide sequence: TGTGCCAGCAGTCCTCTCAGCACAGATACGCAGTATTTT. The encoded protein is CASSPLSTDTQYF.